A selection of T cell receptor beta chains follows, all from one sample in a study of cytomegalovirus exposure and HLA in healthy donors. Sequenced by immunoSEQ multiplex PCR; TCRdb stores in-frame clones only, minus some. Found here are 150,000 to 200,000 clones, roughly 74% of them singletons; the top ten hold about 3.1%. The sample taken for sequencing was PBMCs. These receptors were obtained from a female donor in good health and CMV-seronegative. Both conserved end residues are part of each CDR3. Each record gives: J gene, D gene, V gene, clone size, CDR3 protein, CDR3 DNA. The D gene is left open where the match is weak. Some rows have no size entry. The others give once, few or many, or a class for an expanded clone.

j_call: TRBJ2-5; d_call: TRBD1; v_call: TRBV5-1; clone_size: NA; cdr3_aa: CASSYSTGEETQYF; cdr3_nt: TGCGCCAGCAGCTATTCGACAGGGGAAGAGACCCAGTACTTC
j_call: TRBJ2-7; d_call: NA; v_call: TRBV9; clone_size: NA; cdr3_aa: CASSVEVGWSNEQYF; cdr3_nt: TGTGCCAGCAGCGTAGAGGTCGGTTGGAGCAACGAGCAGTACTTC
j_call: TRBJ1-2; d_call: NA; v_call: TRBV6-5; clone_size: NA; cdr3_aa: CASSKMQGNYGYTF; cdr3_nt: TGTGCCAGCAGCAAGATGCAGGGGAACTATGGCTACACCTTC
j_call: TRBJ2-5; d_call: NA; v_call: TRBV2; clone_size: NA; cdr3_aa: CASSASWETQYF; cdr3_nt: TGTGCCAGCAGCGCTAGTTGGGAGACCCAGTACTTC
j_call: TRBJ2-3; d_call: TRBD2; v_call: TRBV19; clone_size: NA; cdr3_aa: CASSIDSSSGSTDTQYF; cdr3_nt: TGTGCCAGTAGTATAGATTCCTCTAGCGGTAGCACAGATACGCAGTATTTT
j_call: TRBJ2-7; d_call: NA; v_call: TRBV21-1; clone_size: NA; cdr3_aa: CASGPGQTRGYEQYF; cdr3_nt: TGTGCCAGCGGCCCTGGACAGACCAGAGGATACGAGCAGTACTTC
j_call: TRBJ1-3; d_call: NA; v_call: TRBV19; clone_size: few; cdr3_aa: CASTHRSHRGNTIYF; cdr3_nt: TGTGCCAGCACCCACAGGTCCCATCGTGGAAACACCATATATTTT
j_call: TRBJ1-2; d_call: NA; v_call: TRBV7-2; clone_size: NA; cdr3_aa: CASSLVGGGQGYGYTF; cdr3_nt: TGTGCCAGCAGCTTAGTGGGCGGGGGGCAAGGCTATGGCTACACCTTC
j_call: TRBJ2-5; d_call: NA; v_call: TRBV5-4; clone_size: few; cdr3_aa: CASSLRQEETQYF; cdr3_nt: TGTGCCAGCAGCTTGAGACAGGAAGAGACCCAGTACTTC
j_call: TRBJ1-5; d_call: NA; v_call: TRBV19; clone_size: NA; cdr3_aa: CASSIWGEVRPQHF; cdr3_nt: TGTGCCAGTAGTATCTGGGGCGAGGTGCGGCCCCAGCATTTT
j_call: TRBJ1-1; d_call: TRBD1; v_call: TRBV5-1; clone_size: NA; cdr3_aa: CASSLDPLGQGTNTEAFF; cdr3_nt: TGCGCCAGCAGCTTGGACCCCCTGGGACAGGGTACGAACACTGAAGCTTTCTTT
j_call: TRBJ2-7; d_call: NA; v_call: TRBV6-5; clone_size: NA; cdr3_aa: CASSYSSEQYF; cdr3_nt: TGTGCCAGCAGTTACTCGAGCGAGCAGTACTTC
j_call: TRBJ1-5; d_call: TRBD1; v_call: TRBV5-4; clone_size: NA; cdr3_aa: CASSLDRGKNQPQHF; cdr3_nt: TGTGCCAGCAGCTTAGACAGGGGCAAGAATCAGCCCCAGCATTTT
j_call: TRBJ2-1; d_call: TRBD2; v_call: TRBV6-4; clone_size: few; cdr3_aa: CASSVLAGGNNEQFF; cdr3_nt: TGTGCCAGCAGCGTACTAGCGGGAGGTAACAATGAGCAGTTCTTC
j_call: TRBJ2-1; d_call: TRBD2; v_call: TRBV7-2; clone_size: NA; cdr3_aa: CASSPTSGAYNEQFF; cdr3_nt: TGTGCCAGCAGCCCCACTAGCGGTGCCTACAATGAGCAGTTCTTC
j_call: TRBJ2-1; d_call: TRBD2; v_call: TRBV12-5; clone_size: once; cdr3_aa: CASGLVNAGGPLGYNEQFF; cdr3_nt: TGTGCTAGTGGTTTGGTAAATGCGGGAGGGCCGTTAGGCTACAATGAGCAGTTCTTC
j_call: TRBJ1-2; d_call: NA; v_call: TRBV28; clone_size: NA; cdr3_aa: CASSSQVPPFGYTF; cdr3_nt: TGTGCCAGCAGTTCACAGGTTCCCCCGTTTGGCTACACCTTC
j_call: TRBJ2-7; d_call: TRBD1; v_call: TRBV12-5; clone_size: NA; cdr3_aa: CASGLVKGTGEQYF; cdr3_nt: TGTGCTAGTGGTTTGGTAAAAGGGACAGGCGAGCAGTACTTC
j_call: TRBJ2-7; d_call: TRBD2; v_call: TRBV7-2; clone_size: NA; cdr3_aa: CASSPPGSGRAYEQYF; cdr3_nt: TGTGCCAGCAGCCCTCCGGGGAGCGGGAGAGCCTACGAGCAGTACTTC
j_call: TRBJ2-5; d_call: TRBD2; v_call: TRBV2; clone_size: few; cdr3_aa: CASSDALAGDLETQYF; cdr3_nt: TGTGCCAGCAGTGATGCGTTAGCGGGGGACCTAGAGACCCAGTACTTC
j_call: TRBJ1-1; d_call: NA; v_call: TRBV4-1; clone_size: NA; cdr3_aa: CASSLTLSGPEAFF; cdr3_nt: TGCGCCAGCAGCCTTACTTTATCAGGCCCTGAAGCTTTCTTT
j_call: TRBJ1-1; d_call: NA; v_call: TRBV28; clone_size: NA; cdr3_aa: CASSLGLTAFF; cdr3_nt: TGTGCCAGCAGTTTAGGGCTGACAGCTTTCTTT
j_call: TRBJ2-1; d_call: TRBD2; v_call: TRBV7-3; clone_size: NA; cdr3_aa: CASSLLKRLAGVIEQFF; cdr3_nt: TGTGCCAGCAGCTTACTTAAAAGACTAGCGGGAGTTATTGAGCAGTTCTTC
j_call: TRBJ1-3; d_call: NA; v_call: TRBV2; clone_size: few; cdr3_aa: CASSVGLFSGNTIYF; cdr3_nt: TGTGCCAGCAGTGTTGGGCTGTTCTCTGGAAACACCATATATTTT
j_call: TRBJ1-5; d_call: NA; v_call: TRBV2; clone_size: once; cdr3_aa: CASSREGGQPQHF; cdr3_nt: TGTGCCAGCAGTCGGGAGGGCGGCCAGCCCCAGCATTTT
j_call: TRBJ2-5; d_call: TRBD2; v_call: TRBV25-1; clone_size: once; cdr3_aa: CASSVLAQYQETQYF; cdr3_nt: TGTGCCAGCAGTGTACTAGCGCAGTACCAAGAGACCCAGTACTTC
j_call: TRBJ2-5; d_call: TRBD2; v_call: TRBV4-3; clone_size: NA; cdr3_aa: CASSQDLSGRAGETQYF; cdr3_nt: TGCGCCAGCAGCCAAGATTTAAGCGGGAGGGCCGGGGAGACCCAGTACTTC
j_call: TRBJ2-2; d_call: TRBD2; v_call: TRBV27; clone_size: NA; cdr3_aa: CASSSLAGASIGELFF; cdr3_nt: TGTGCCAGCAGTTCACTAGCGGGAGCATCTATCGGGGAGCTGTTTTTT
j_call: TRBJ2-2; d_call: NA; v_call: TRBV6-6; clone_size: NA; cdr3_aa: CASSFTAGELFF; cdr3_nt: TGTGCCAGCAGTTTCACGGCCGGGGAGCTGTTTTTT
j_call: TRBJ2-1; d_call: TRBD1; v_call: TRBV27; clone_size: NA; cdr3_aa: CASSPGTGGNEQFF; cdr3_nt: TGTGCCAGCAGTCCCGGGACAGGGGGCAATGAGCAGTTCTTC
j_call: TRBJ1-4; d_call: TRBD1; v_call: TRBV5-6; clone_size: NA; cdr3_aa: CASSWYGQEGEKLFF; cdr3_nt: TGTGCCAGCAGCTGGTACGGACAGGAGGGTGAAAAACTGTTTTTT